A selection of T cell receptor beta chains follows, all from one sample in a study of identical twins. TCRdb reanalysed the 5' RACE reads using MiXCR and keeps one entry per CDR3 protein. The table includes roughly 230,000 distinct CDR3 sequences, approximately 8.3% detected once. The sample also formed part of further work on yellow fever vaccine responses in identical twins.

Material for sequencing was CD8+ T cells sorted from blood. The receptors stem from a woman in her late teens or twenties in good health. The CDR3 runs from the conserved cysteine through the conserved F or W. The D gene is left open where the match is weak. Expanded clones get a size class; other rows say once, few or many, or leave the size out.

j_call clone_size d_call v_call cdr3_nt cdr3_aa
TRBJ2-7 many TRBD1 TRBV11-2 TGTGCCAGCAGCGTACACAGGGGGTTCGAGCAGTACTTC CASSVHRGFEQYF
TRBJ1-1 few . TRBV29-1 TGCAGCGTTGAAGATCTCGCCCCGAACACTGAAGCTTTCTTT CSVEDLAPNTEAFF
TRBJ2-5 many TRBD2 TRBV3-1 TGTGCCAGCAGCCAGATGGGGACTAGCCAAGAGACCCAGTACTTC CASSQMGTSQETQYF
TRBJ2-1 . TRBD2 TRBV6-5 TGTGCCAGCAGTTACTCAGCGGGGACTAACAATGAGCAGTTCTTC CASSYSAGTNNEQFF
TRBJ1-2 many . TRBV12-3/TRBV12-4 TGTGCCAGCAGCTTACCGGGGGGTGGCTACACCTTC CASSLPGGGYTF
TRBJ2-3 . . TRBV25-1 TGTGCCAGCAGCGCATACCTCACAGATACGCAGTATTTT CASSAYLTDTQYF
TRBJ2-3 many . TRBV29-1 TGCAGCGTTGTGATGCCAGGCGGGGCAGATACGCAGTATTTT CSVVMPGGADTQYF
TRBJ2-7 few . TRBV29-1 TGCAGCGTTGAAAGGGCAGGGGCCTACGAGCAGTACTTC CSVERAGAYEQYF
TRBJ1-2 . TRBD1 TRBV16 TGTGCCAGCAGCGATGGACAGGTCCTTGGCTACACCTTC CASSDGQVLGYTF
TRBJ2-5 few . TRBV27 TGTGCCAGCAGTTCGAATCCACAAGAGACCCAGTACTTC CASSSNPQETQYF
TRBJ2-7 few TRBD2 TRBV12-3/TRBV12-4 TGTGCCAGCAGTTTAGGGGACTACCGCTACGAGCAGTACTTC CASSLGDYRYEQYF